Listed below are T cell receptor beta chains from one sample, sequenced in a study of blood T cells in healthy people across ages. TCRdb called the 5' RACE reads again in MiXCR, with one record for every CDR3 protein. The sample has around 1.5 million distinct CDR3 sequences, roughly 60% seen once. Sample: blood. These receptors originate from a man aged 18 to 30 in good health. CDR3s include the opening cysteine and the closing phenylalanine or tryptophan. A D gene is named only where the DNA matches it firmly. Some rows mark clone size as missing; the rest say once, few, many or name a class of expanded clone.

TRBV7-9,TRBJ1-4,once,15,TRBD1,CASSVTGGDNEKLFF,TGTGCCAGCAGCGTTACAGGGGGAGATAATGAAAAACTGTTTTTT
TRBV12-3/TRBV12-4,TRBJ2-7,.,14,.,CASSSRGVTYEQYF,TGTGCCAGCAGCTCTCGCGGGGTGACCTACGAGCAGTACTTC
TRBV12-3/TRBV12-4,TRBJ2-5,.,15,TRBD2,CASSSRGAGRETQYF,TGTGCCAGCAGTTCCCGGGGAGCGGGAAGGGAGACCCAGTACTTC
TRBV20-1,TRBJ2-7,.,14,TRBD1,CSAHRTGISYEQYF,TGCAGTGCTCACCGGACAGGGATCTCCTACGAGCAGTACTTC
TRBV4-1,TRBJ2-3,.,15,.,CASSQEGNRADTQYF,TGCGCCAGCAGCCAAGAAGGGAACAGGGCAGATACGCAGTATTTT
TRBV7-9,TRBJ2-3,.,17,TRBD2,CASSLTLAGVGTDTQYF,TGTGCCAGCAGCCTAACCCTAGCGGGAGTGGGAACAGATACGCAGTATTTT
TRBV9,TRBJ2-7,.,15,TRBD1,CASSATGGLTNEQYF,TGTGCCAGCAGCGCGACAGGGGGCCTCACGAACGAGCAGTACTTC
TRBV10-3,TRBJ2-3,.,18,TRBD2,CAISGPGTMGEGTDTQYF,TGTGCCATCAGTGGTCCCGGGACTATGGGAGAGGGCACAGATACGCAGTATTTT
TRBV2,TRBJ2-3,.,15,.,CASSGSSGLTDTQYF,TGTGCCAGCAGTGGGAGTAGCGGACTCACAGATACGCAGTATTTT
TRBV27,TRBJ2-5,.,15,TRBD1,CASSSLGQVGETQYF,TGTGCCAGCAGTTCCCTGGGACAGGTTGGAGAGACCCAGTACTTC
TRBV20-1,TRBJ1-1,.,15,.,CSARPDMWGATEAFF,TGCAGTGCTAGACCCGACATGTGGGGGGCCACTGAAGCTTTCTTT
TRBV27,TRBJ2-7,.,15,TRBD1,CASISGQGASYEQYF,TGTGCCAGCATCTCTGGACAGGGTGCCTCCTACGAGCAGTACTTC
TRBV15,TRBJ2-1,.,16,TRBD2,CATSRDLAGTYNEQFF,TGTGCCACCAGCAGAGATCTAGCGGGGACCTACAATGAGCAGTTCTTC
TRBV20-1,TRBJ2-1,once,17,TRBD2,CSARGPGTSGRAGEQFF,TGCAGTGCTAGAGGCCCCGGGACTAGCGGGAGGGCCGGGGAGCAGTTCTTC
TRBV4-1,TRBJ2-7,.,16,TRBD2,CASSQLAGLATYEQYF,TGCGCCAGCAGCCAACTTGCGGGACTAGCGACCTACGAGCAGTACTTC
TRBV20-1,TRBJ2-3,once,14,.,CSALGQASTDTQYF,TGCAGTGCCTTGGGGCAGGCCTCCACAGATACGCAGTATTTT
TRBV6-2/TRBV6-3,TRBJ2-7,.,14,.,CASAGDSPSYEQYF,TGTGCCAGCGCCGGAGACAGTCCCTCCTACGAGCAGTACTTC
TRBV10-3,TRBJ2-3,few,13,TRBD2,CAITSGIIDTQYF,TGTGCCATCACTAGCGGGATCATAGATACGCAGTATTTT
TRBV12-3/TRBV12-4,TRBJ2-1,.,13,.,CASTMDSYNEQFF,TGTGCCAGCACCATGGACAGCTACAATGAGCAGTTCTTC
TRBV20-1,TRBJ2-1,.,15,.,CSAPAEHPSYNEQFF,TGCAGTGCCCCCGCGGAACATCCCTCCTACAATGAGCAGTTCTTC
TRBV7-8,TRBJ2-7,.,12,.,CASSLEGWEQYF,TGTGCCAGCAGCTTAGAGGGATGGGAGCAGTACTTC
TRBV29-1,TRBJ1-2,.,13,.,CSDSGDLGYGYTF,TGCAGCGACTCGGGGGATTTGGGCTATGGCTACACCTTC
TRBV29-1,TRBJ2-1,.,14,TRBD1,CSVNRGALQETQFF,TGCAGCGTGAACAGGGGAGCCCTTCAAGAGACCCAGTTCTTC
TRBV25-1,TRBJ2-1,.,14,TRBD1,CATRDRESYNEQFF,TGTGCCACCCGGGACAGGGAATCCTACAATGAGCAGTTCTTC
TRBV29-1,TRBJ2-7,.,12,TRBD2,CSADGSGREQYF,TGCAGCGCCGACGGTAGCGGGAGAGAGCAGTACTTC
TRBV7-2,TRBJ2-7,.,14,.,CASSSGILPYEQYF,TGTGCCAGCAGCTCCGGGATCCTACCATACGAGCAGTACTTC
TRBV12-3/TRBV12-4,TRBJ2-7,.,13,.,CASSVYRAYEQYF,TGTGCCAGCAGTGTATACAGGGCGTACGAGCAGTACTTC
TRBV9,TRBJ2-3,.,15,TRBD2,CASSVVASGVDTQYF,TGTGCCAGCAGCGTAGTGGCTAGCGGGGTGGATACGCAGTATTTT
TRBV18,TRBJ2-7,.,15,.,CASSPEFITGSEQYF,TGTGCCAGCTCACCGGAATTCATAACAGGCTCCGAGCAGTACTTC
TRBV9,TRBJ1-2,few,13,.,CASSVVATSGYTF,TGTGCCAGCAGCGTAGTTGCGACGTCTGGCTACACCTTC
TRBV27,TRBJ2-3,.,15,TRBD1,CASSRDRSSTDTQYF,TGTGCCAGCAGTCGGGACAGGTCTAGCACAGATACGCAGTATTTT
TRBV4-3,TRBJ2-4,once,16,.,CASSQAPFGAKNIQYF,TGCGCCAGCAGCCAAGCACCGTTTGGGGCCAAAAACATTCAGTACTTC
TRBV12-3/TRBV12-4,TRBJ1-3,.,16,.,CASLGVPNRSGNTIYF,TGTGCCAGTCTGGGTGTGCCCAACCGATCTGGAAACACCATATATTTT
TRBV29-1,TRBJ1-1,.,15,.,CSVEPGYGLGTEAFF,TGCAGCGTTGAACCGGGCTACGGATTGGGCACGGAAGCTTTCTTT
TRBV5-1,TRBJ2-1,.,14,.,CASSLGTIVNEQFF,TGCGCCAGCAGCTTGGGGACTATTGTGAATGAGCAGTTCTTC
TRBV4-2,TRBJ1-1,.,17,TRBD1,CASSHLGTADMNTEAFF,TGTGCCAGCAGCCACCTCGGGACAGCGGATATGAACACTGAAGCTTTCTTT
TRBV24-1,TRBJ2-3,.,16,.,CATSGGRPSGTDTQYF,TGTGCCACCAGTGGGGGAAGGCCCTCGGGCACAGATACGCAGTATTTT
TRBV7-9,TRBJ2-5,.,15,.,CASSFGTVGQETQYF,TGTGCCAGCAGCTTCGGGACGGTAGGGCAGGAGACCCAGTACTTC
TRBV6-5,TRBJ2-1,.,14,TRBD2,CASHRGDSYNEQFF,TGTGCCAGCCATCGGGGGGACTCATACAATGAGCAGTTCTTC
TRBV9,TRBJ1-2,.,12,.,CASSVGLYGYTF,TGTGCCAGCAGCGTAGGACTCTATGGCTACACCTTC